This T cell receptor beta chain was profiled in a study of graft-versus-host responses after intestinal transplantation. Regarding this clone: The antigen is unknown.

CDR3 length: 13 residues. Between the trimmed V and J ends, which lost 0 bases and 5 bases, there was a span of 7 bases. Germline CDR1 SGHTA, CDR2 FQGTGA. Here immunoSEQ multiplex PCR was the method, and the copy in TCRdb shows in-frame clones only, minus some. Of approximately 90,000 clones detected, about 88% appear once; the ten largest clones hold about 0.27%. The sample consisted of unstimulated CD4+ T cells sorted from spleen or lymph node cells, taken before transplant. The TCR comes from a human donor who was the organ donor for an intestinal transplant. The chain couples TRBV7-3 to TRBJ1-2, with D possibly TRBD1 on 5 matching bases. The CDR3 coding sequence is TGTGCCAGCAGCTTAACTCCAGGGTATGGCTACACCTTC. Its translation is CASSLTPGYGYTF.